The clone carrying this T cell receptor beta chain was seen more than once but under ten times. Its matching antigen is unknown. The CDR3 sequence is 15 residues long. CDR1 and CDR2 from the germline V gene are SGHAT and FQNNGV. With 5 bases clipped from V and 2 bases from J, the junction kept 4 bases outside the gene matches. This sample is part of a study of beta chain features in type 1 diabetes. In the study overall: Sorted cells numbering roughly 98,000,000 were examined across all samples.

Since all of the isolated RNA was reverse transcribed, expressed TCRB transcripts were what got sequenced. Assay used: immunoSEQ multiplex PCR; TCRdb lists only in-frame clones, some missing. The repertoire holds roughly 300,000 clones, approximately 9.7% seen once, with 0.9% to 1.1% in the top ten. Points from the study as a whole: The study left unresolved whether HLA type influences TCRB rearrangement. All four CD4+ subsets from Type 1 diabetes patients carried moderately but significantly shorter TCRB CDR3s.

Purities over 95% were achieved in all sorted populations. The receptor was isolated from a man aged 25-40 years with type 1 diabetes. Sequenced material: central memory CD4+ T cells from blood. The V gene is TRBV11-2, the J gene TRBJ2-7; 12 bases are a match to TRBD2. The CDR3 DNA is TGTGCCAGCAGCATCCGACTAGCGGGGGCCTACGAGCAGTACTTC. Residues: CASSIRLAGAYEQYF.